The next 30 T cell receptor beta chains were all read from a single sample in a study of T cells in Graves' hyperthyroidism and ophthalmopathy. Template material for amplifying TCR beta CDR3 regions consisted of RNA transcripts. The study used the HTBI primer set for a first-round RT-PCR of the TCR CDR3. One entry per CDR3 protein, called by TCRdb with MiXCR from the multiplex PCR reads. Here the sample spans hundreds of thousands of distinct CDR3 sequences, approximately 20% being singletons. Sequencing was performed on blood. All receptors derive from a woman younger than 30 with Graves' hyperthyroidism.

This clonotype was detected many times. The chain uses TRBV7-9 and TRBJ1-1; D is uncertain. V was cut by 6 bases and J by 0 bases, with 8 bases left in between. CDR1 and CDR2 (germline): SEHNR, FQNEAQ (reference sequence). The CDR3 covers 13 residues. CDR3 in amino acids: CASRPPMNTEAFF. The CDR3 DNA sequence: TGTGCCAGCAGGCCCCCCATGAACACTGAAGCTTTCTTT.

The CDR3 nucleotides are TGCAGTGCTAGTTCCCAGGGCCGTCCCCAGCGAAAAGAGACCCAGTACTTC. This translates into CSASSQGRPQRKETQYF. The rearrangement links TRBV20-1 to TRBJ2-5; maybe TRBD1 (5 bases). Trimming shortened V by 3 bases and J by 3 bases, and 23 bases separated the two germline ends. The CDR3 totals 17 residues. The germline V gene has CDR1 DFQATT and CDR2 SNEGSKA (reference sequence).

The sample holds many counts of this clonotype. CDR3 protein: CAPTTGLGEKLFF. CDR3 coding DNA: TGTGCCCCCACGACAGGGTTGGGTGAAAAACTGTTTTTT. The chain employs TRBV24-1 and TRBJ1-4; 7 nucleotides match TRBD1. With V trimmed by 12 bases and J by 7 bases, 10 bases remained unmatched. This CDR3 contains 13 residues. Germline V gives CDR1 KGHDR, CDR2 SFDVKD.

This chain uses TRBV5-1 with TRBJ2-5; 10 bases map to TRBD2. The germline gives CDR1 SGHRS, CDR2 YFSETQ. The CDR3 is made up of 16 amino acids. V lost 4 bases to trimming and J lost 1 base; unmatched junction nucleotides: 7. The CDR3 protein is CASSPPSGSLQETQYF. CDR3 nucleotides: TGCGCCAGCAGCCCCCCTAGCGGGAGCCTCCAAGAGACCCAGTACTTC.

Many counts were recorded for this clonotype. The chain links TRBV15 to TRBJ2-2; a possible D gene is TRBD1 (5 bases). The germline V gene encodes CDR1 LNHNV and CDR2 YYDKDF (reference sequence). Trimming took 5 bases from V and 3 from J, leaving 10 bases between them. This CDR3 is built from 14 residues. The DNA for the CDR3 is TGTGCCACCAGCGCCAGGGTCCACACCGGGGAGCTGTTTTTT. This translates into CATSARVHTGELFF. Based on the CDR3 plus reference TRBV15 and TRBJ2-2, the full variable domain is DAMVIQNPRYQVTQFGKPVTLSCSQTLNHNVMYWYQQKSSQAPKLLFHYYDKDFNNEADTPDNFQSRRPNTSFCFLDIRSPGLGDTAMYLCATSARVHTGELFFGEGSRLTVL.

This clonotype appeared a few times. The V call is TRBV12-5, the J call TRBJ1-3, with no clear D. Looked up from germline, CDR1 is LGHNT and CDR2 is FRNRAP. The length of the CDR3 is 13 residues. V lost 6 bases and J 4 bases, leaving 10 bases between the germline ends. The CDR3 DNA sequence: TGTGCTAGTGGATCACTGGACGGAAACACCATATATTTT. Protein product: CASGSLDGNTIYF.

This clonotype showed up just a few times. A much larger clone lies one base from this, so it may be a read error. The chain links TRBV11-2 to TRBJ1-1; D gene ambiguous. The V gene's germline CDR1 is SGHAT and CDR2 FQNNGV. This CDR3 region has 14 residues. V was clipped by 6 bases and J by 4 bases, with 15 bases between them. The CDR3 DNA is TGTGCCAGCAGGATGCATGGTGTGGCCACTGAAGCTTTCTTT. Translation gives CASRMHGVATEAFF.

This chain joins TRBV6-1 and TRBJ1-3; D may be TRBD1 (5 bases). With 5 bases removed from V and 4 bases from J, the gap between germline ends came to 9 bases. The length of the CDR3 is 13 residues. The V gene's germline CDR1 is MNHNS and CDR2 SASEGT. The CDR3 DNA follows: TGTGCCAGCAGTCGGGACCCCGGAAACACCATATATTTT. Translated, it gives CASSRDPGNTIYF.

The chain is built from TRBV20-1 and TRBJ2-7; D not resolved. The V end was cut by 0 bases, the J end by 3 bases, with 9 bases between. CDR1 and CDR2 (germline): DFQATT, SNEGSKA (reference sequence). The CDR3 extends over 13 amino acids. The CDR3 loop reads CSARDRSFYEQYF. The CDR3 DNA follows: TGCAGTGCTAGAGACCGGAGCTTCTACGAGCAGTACTTC.

V is TRBV6-1 and J is TRBJ2-7; 7 bases fit TRBD2. The germline CDR1 and CDR2 sequences are MNHNS and SASEGT. V gave up 5 bases and J gave up 0 bases; unmatched junction bases: 7. The CDR3 loop spans 15 amino acids. In DNA form, the CDR3 reads TGTGCCAGCAGTCTCACGCGGGGGAGCTCCTACGAGCAGTACTTC. Translation: CASSLTRGSSYEQYF.

In DNA form, the CDR3 reads TGTGCCAGCAGCCAAGTAAAGGGGATGAACACTGAAGCTTTCTTT. It yields the protein CASSQVKGMNTEAFF. V gene TRBV6-1 combines with J gene TRBJ1-1; TRBD1 might be the D (5 bases). The CDR3 is made up of 15 amino acids. Germline assignment: CDR1 MNHNS and CDR2 SASEGT. V was cut by 6 bases and J by 0 bases, with 14 bases left in between.

The genes are TRBV6-2 or TRBV6-3 and TRBJ1-1; D remains unclear. Germline V gene data show CDR1 as MNHEY and CDR2 as SVGEGT. The CDR3 covers 15 residues. The germline V and J ends were trimmed by 5 bases and 4 bases, with 17 bases remaining between them. The CDR3: CASSPPDLASTEAFF. As DNA, the CDR3 is TGTGCCAGCAGTCCCCCAGACTTGGCTAGCACTGAAGCTTTCTTT.

This clonotype was picked up a small number of times. The rearrangement links TRBV5-1 to TRBJ1-1; 8 bases agree with TRBD1. The CDR3 length is 14 residues. CDR1 is SGHRS and CDR2 is YFSETQ in the germline V gene. With 4 bases clipped from V and 5 bases from J, the junction kept 7 bases outside the gene matches. The DNA for the CDR3 is TGCGCCAGCAGCAGAGGACAGGGTTGGACTGAAGCTTTCTTT. Residues: CASSRGQGWTEAFF.

This clonotype was observed many times. V and J are TRBV30 and TRBJ1-2, with D possibly being TRBD1 (5 bases). CDR3 size: 13 residues. Trimming removed 1 base at V and 2 bases at J, with 8 bases between. Germline CDR1 and CDR2: GTSNPN and SVGIG (reference sequence). CDR3 protein: CAWSGQTNYGYTF. The CDR3 nucleotides read TGTGCCTGGAGTGGACAGACCAACTATGGCTACACCTTC. The full variable domain, with the rest looked up from reference TRBV30 and TRBJ1-2, is SQTIHQWPATLVQPVGSPLSLECTVEGTSNPNLYWYRQAAGRGLQLLFYSVGIGQISSEVPQNLSASRPQDRQFILSSKKLLLSDSGFYLCAWSGQTNYGYTFGSGTRLTVV.

Many counts were recorded for this clonotype. In DNA, the CDR3 is TGTGCCAGCAGCTTTTCGGACAGGGTGGGAGGCTACACCTTC. It codes for CASSFSDRVGGYTF. The chain joins TRBV7-9 to TRBJ1-2, with 8 bases aligning to TRBD1. J was trimmed by 8 bases and V by 3 bases; bases with no gene match: 8. Germline V lookup: CDR1 SEHNR, CDR2 FQNEAQ (reference sequence). CDR3 size: 14 residues.

Ten or more counts support this clonotype. The chain recombines TRBV12-3 or TRBV12-4 with TRBJ1-1; a weak D match, TRBD1 (6 bases). V dropped 10 bases and J dropped 1 base, with 16 bases sitting between them. The CDR3 totals 14 residues. CDR3 DNA: TGTGCCATCTCTACCGGGACATCGAACACTGAAGCTTTCTTT. Protein: CAISTGTSNTEAFF.

This clonotype has only a few counts. At one boundary the junction diverges from the germline segment, which might be a read error. The V and J genes are TRBV7-7 and TRBJ2-5; D is ambiguous. This CDR3 comprises 14 residues. Germline V gives CDR1 SSHAT, CDR2 FNYEAQ (reference sequence). Here the CDR3 reads CASSLGSGLETHYF. CDR3 bases: TGTGCTAGCAGCTTAGGGTCTGGTTTGGAGACCCATTACTTC.

This clonotype was observed many times. This rearrangement joins TRBV28 to TRBJ2-5, with 9 bases matching TRBD1. The CDR3 runs 18 residues. The germline CDR1 and CDR2 sequences are MDHEN and SYDVKM. The ends lost 2 bases at V and 4 bases at J; junction bases unmatched: 14. The CDR3 sequence is CASSLGGTGFTMRETQYF. DNA of the CDR3: TGTGCCAGCAGTTTAGGGGGGACAGGGTTCACAATGAGAGAGACCCAGTACTTC. The complete variable domain, with remaining parts taken from reference TRBV28 and TRBJ2-5, reads DVKVTQSSRYLVKRTGEKVFLECVQDMDHENMFWYRQDPGLGLRLIYFSYDVKMKEKGDIPEGYSVSREKKERFSLILESASTNQTSMYLCASSLGGTGFTMRETQYFGPGTRLLVL.

The V gene is TRBV13, the J gene TRBJ1-2; D is undetermined. This CDR3 has 12 residues. Between the trimmed V and J ends, which lost 7 bases and 3 bases, there was a span of 9 bases. Germline CDR1 is PRHDT and CDR2 is FYEKMQ (reference sequence). This CDR3 is CASTSGYYGYTF. CDR3 DNA: TGTGCCAGCACTTCGGGTTACTATGGCTACACCTTC.

This clonotype was detected ten times or more. A junction end diverges from the germline sequence, so it may reflect a read error. The chain joins TRBV6-2 or TRBV6-3 to TRBJ1-1, with D possibly TRBD1 on 6 matching bases. The germline gives CDR1 MNHEY, CDR2 SVGEGT. CDR3 size: 14 residues. The CDR3 DNA reads TGCGCCAGCAGCACAGGGACGGCGAACACTGAAGCTTTCTTT. Encoded protein: CASSTGTANTEAFF.

This clonotype was seen at least ten times. The chain recombines TRBV29-1 with TRBJ2-7, with D possibly TRBD2 on 7 matching bases. This CDR3 contains 15 residues. Germline assignment: CDR1 SQVTM and CDR2 ANQGSEA. V was pared by 1 base and J by 2 bases, with 15 bases between. The CDR3 coding sequence is TGCAGCGTTGAAGTATCCGAAGGGGGGGCCTACGAGCAGTACTTC. It encodes CSVEVSEGGAYEQYF.

This clonotype was picked up many times. The V and J genes are TRBV4-1 and TRBJ2-5, with TRBD2 matching over 9 bases. The V gene's germline CDR1 is MGHRA and CDR2 YSYEKL. The length of the CDR3 is 15 residues. Trimming at V came to 2 bases and at J to 7 bases, leaving 8 bases not matched to a gene. CDR3 sequence: CASSQRVGLAVTQYF. In DNA, the CDR3 is TGCGCCAGCAGCCAAAGGGTGGGACTAGCTGTGACCCAGTACTTC.

This clonotype showed up many times. V and J are TRBV5-1 and TRBJ1-1; no definite D call. V dropped 6 bases and J dropped 0 bases, with 15 bases sitting between them. Germline values: CDR1 SGHRS, CDR2 YFSETQ. The CDR3 is 15 residues long. This chain's CDR3 is CASNPRSNMNTEAFF. DNA of the CDR3: TGCGCCAGCAACCCCAGGTCCAACATGAACACTGAAGCTTTCTTT.

The genes are TRBV3-1 and TRBJ2-7; tentatively, D is TRBD2 (5 bases). The J call may be incorrect, as the DNA end agrees better with TRBJ2-5. CDR3 length: 16 residues. Germline CDR1 LGHDT, CDR2 YNNKEL (reference sequence). This chain's CDR3 is CASSQDRGRMRETQYF. The CDR3, as DNA: TGTGCCAGCAGCCAAGATCGGGGTAGGATGCGAGAGACCCAGTACTTC.

The chain employs TRBV14 and TRBJ1-2; D remains unclear. The germline gives CDR1 SGHDN, CDR2 FVKESK. The CDR3 is 18 residues long. With 1 base removed from V and 2 bases from J, the gap between germline ends came to 20 bases. The DNA of the CDR3 is TGTGCCAGCAGCCAAGGAACAACTTACGGGTTGAAGAACTATGGCTACACCTTC. Translating gives CASSQGTTYGLKNYGYTF.

On this clonotype itself: A read error may be the cause here, since a much bigger clone is one base away. The chain links TRBV2 to TRBJ2-5; the D gene is possibly TRBD1 (6 bases). The CDR3 spans 11 residues. The germline gives CDR1 SNHLY, CDR2 FYNNEI. The CDR3: CATPRGEAQYF. The CDR3 region has the DNA TGTGCCACCCCCAGGGGAGAGGCCCAGTACTTC. Using reference TRBV2 and TRBJ2-5 for the parts outside the CDR3, the full variable domain is EPEVTQTPSHQVTQMGQEVILRCVPISNHLYFYWYRQILGQKVEFLVSFYNNEISEKSEIFDDQFSVERPDGSNFTLKIRSTKLEDSAMYFCATPRGEAQYFGPGTRLLVL.

A note on this clonotype: A read error may produce the germline difference seen at one junction end. The chain combines TRBV6-1 with TRBJ2-5; no definite D call. CDR3 size: 12 residues. CDR1 and CDR2 from the germline V gene are MNHNS and SASEGT. CDR3 coding DNA: TGTGCTAGCAGTGCAGATGTCGGGACCCAGTACTTC. Translated: CASSADVGTQYF.

This clonotype has ten or more counts. This rearrangement joins TRBV20-1 to TRBJ2-5; no clear D gene. There are 13 residues in the CDR3. V lost 0 bases, J lost 2 bases, and 7 bases lay in between. CDR1 and CDR2 from the germline V gene are DFQATT and SNEGSKA (reference sequence). DNA of the CDR3: TGCAGTGCTAGAGATCACAAACAAGAGACCCAGTACTTC. It specifies CSARDHKQETQYF.

This clonotype was seen at least ten times. This chain uses TRBV27 with TRBJ1-2, with TRBD1 as a possible D gene (6 bases). This CDR3 comprises 14 residues. In germline, CDR1 is MNHEY, CDR2 SMNVEV (reference sequence). The ends were cut back, 3 bases at V and 0 bases at J, with 8 bases in the middle. The CDR3 protein is CASSLTGSNYGYTF. CDR3 nucleotide sequence: TGTGCCAGCAGTTTGACAGGTTCTAACTATGGCTACACCTTC.

In its sample, this clonotype was seen many times. This rearrangement joins TRBV12-3 or TRBV12-4 to TRBJ2-5; D remains ambiguous. The CDR3 is 11 amino acids. V was trimmed by 6 bases and J by 3 bases, leaving 5 bases between them. As DNA, the CDR3 is TGTGCCAGCAGCACGGAAGAGACCCAGTACTTC. It specifies CASSTEETQYF.